This is a list of T cell receptor beta chains from one sample in a study of cytomegalovirus exposure and HLA in healthy donors. Sequenced by immunoSEQ multiplex PCR; TCRdb stores in-frame clones only, minus some. Counted here are 140,000 to 150,000 clones, approximately 80% occurring once; the ten biggest clones make up about 2.9%. Sequencing was done on a sample of PBMCs. These receptors came from a female donor in good health and CMV-seronegative. Both conserved end residues are part of each CDR3. The D gene is left open where the match is weak. A clone size is listed for some rows: how often the clone was seen (once, few, many), or a class if it is expanded.

abundance: NA
j_gene: TRBJ2-2
v_gene: TRBV18
d_gene: TRBD2
CDR3aa: CASSPVYFPSGNTGELFF
CDR3nt: TGTGCCAGCTCACCAGTGTATTTTCCTAGCGGGAACACCGGGGAGCTGTTTTTT

abundance: NA
j_gene: TRBJ1-2
v_gene: TRBV5-6
d_gene: NA
CDR3aa: CASSLGRELNYGYTF
CDR3nt: TGTGCCAGCAGCTTGGGCCGGGAGCTTAACTATGGCTACACCTTC

abundance: once
j_gene: TRBJ1-2
v_gene: TRBV5-1
d_gene: TRBD1
CDR3aa: CASSSSGGTGGVKSYGYTF
CDR3nt: TGCGCCAGCAGTTCTAGTGGAGGGACAGGGGGAGTTAAAAGCTATGGCTACACCTTC

abundance: NA
j_gene: TRBJ2-6
v_gene: TRBV4-1
d_gene: TRBD1
CDR3aa: CASSQGGTGLIMAGANVLTF
CDR3nt: TGCGCCAGCAGCCAAGGAGGGACAGGGTTAATAATGGCTGGGGCCAACGTCCTGACTTTC

abundance: NA
j_gene: TRBJ2-3
v_gene: TRBV15
d_gene: NA
CDR3aa: CATSRWGGAHRTDTQYF
CDR3nt: TGTGCCACCAGCCGATGGGGGGGCGCCCATCGCACAGATACGCAGTATTTT

abundance: NA
j_gene: TRBJ2-2
v_gene: TRBV5-4
d_gene: TRBD1
CDR3aa: CASSLDRARINTGELFF
CDR3nt: TGTGCCAGCAGCCTCGACAGGGCCCGTATCAACACCGGGGAGCTGTTTTTT

abundance: once
j_gene: TRBJ2-3
v_gene: TRBV7-2
d_gene: NA
CDR3aa: CASNPQGPPDTQYF
CDR3nt: TGTGCCAGTAACCCACAGGGACCCCCAGATACGCAGTATTTT

abundance: NA
j_gene: TRBJ2-2
v_gene: TRBV7-9
d_gene: TRBD1
CDR3aa: CASSDQDRGSRELFF
CDR3nt: TGTGCCAGCAGCGATCAGGACAGGGGTTCCCGGGAGCTGTTTTTT

abundance: NA
j_gene: TRBJ2-5
v_gene: TRBV28
d_gene: NA
CDR3aa: CASSLDSNSQETQYF
CDR3nt: TGTGCCAGCAGTTTAGATTCGAACTCCCAAGAGACCCAGTACTTC

abundance: NA
j_gene: TRBJ1-5
v_gene: TRBV6-6
d_gene: NA
CDR3aa: CASSYSAGVSNQPQHF
CDR3nt: TGTGCCAGCAGTTACTCTGCGGGCGTTAGCAATCAGCCCCAGCATTTT

abundance: NA
j_gene: TRBJ2-7
v_gene: TRBV19
d_gene: TRBD2
CDR3aa: CASSHRTSGSGNEQYF
CDR3nt: TGTGCCAGTAGTCACCGGACTAGCGGGAGTGGAAACGAGCAGTACTTC

abundance: NA
j_gene: TRBJ1-2
v_gene: TRBV6-1
d_gene: NA
CDR3aa: CASSGIRDNLNYGYPF
CDR3nt: TGTGCCAGCAGTGGGATTCGGGACAACCTTAACTATGGCTACCCCTTC

abundance: NA
j_gene: TRBJ2-7
v_gene: TRBV4-1
d_gene: TRBD1
CDR3aa: CASSLDRQGTYEQYF
CDR3nt: TGCGCCAGCAGCCTAGATAGACAGGGCACCTACGAGCAGTACTTC

abundance: NA
j_gene: TRBJ2-2
v_gene: TRBV9
d_gene: TRBD2
CDR3aa: CASSSRLAGGPWTGELFF
CDR3nt: TGTGCCAGCAGCTCCCGACTAGCGGGAGGGCCTTGGACCGGGGAGCTGTTTTTT

abundance: NA
j_gene: TRBJ2-7
v_gene: TRBV7-9
d_gene: TRBD1
CDR3aa: CSSSFAAGTGTYEQYF
CDR3nt: TGTTCCAGCAGCTTTGCCGCCGGGACAGGGACCTACGAGCAGTACTTC

abundance: NA
j_gene: TRBJ1-2
v_gene: TRBV18
d_gene: NA
CDR3aa: CASSPGQPNYGYTF
CDR3nt: TGTGCCAGCTCACCAGGGCAACCTAACTATGGCTACACCTTC

abundance: NA
j_gene: TRBJ2-2
v_gene: TRBV5-1
d_gene: TRBD2
CDR3aa: CASSLGTSSGRLTGELFF
CDR3nt: TGCGCCAGCAGCCTCGGAACTTCTAGCGGGAGGTTGACCGGGGAGCTGTTTTTT

abundance: NA
j_gene: TRBJ1-2
v_gene: TRBV10-2
d_gene: TRBD1
CDR3aa: CASRATGGLGAANYGYTF
CDR3nt: TGCGCCAGCAGAGCGACAGGGGGCCTTGGAGCTGCTAACTATGGCTACACCTTC

abundance: NA
j_gene: TRBJ1-1
v_gene: TRBV5-1
d_gene: NA
CDR3aa: CASSSTSRLAGTEAFF
CDR3nt: TGCGCCAGCAGCTCAACTAGCCGTTTGGCGGGCACTGAAGCTTTCTTT

abundance: few
j_gene: TRBJ1-1
v_gene: TRBV7-2
d_gene: TRBD1
CDR3aa: CASSRDRSNTEAFF
CDR3nt: TGTGCCAGCAGCCGGGACAGGTCGAACACTGAAGCTTTCTTT

abundance: NA
j_gene: TRBJ2-5
v_gene: TRBV9
d_gene: TRBD2
CDR3aa: CASSVYSGGFQETQYF
CDR3nt: TGTGCCAGCAGCGTTTATAGCGGGGGGTTCCAAGAGACCCAGTACTTC

abundance: few
j_gene: TRBJ2-2
v_gene: TRBV4-3
d_gene: TRBD2
CDR3aa: CASSTLAGGNTGELFF
CDR3nt: TGCGCCAGCAGCACGTTAGCGGGGGGGAACACCGGGGAGCTGTTTTTT

abundance: NA
j_gene: TRBJ2-3
v_gene: TRBV9
d_gene: TRBD1
CDR3aa: CASSVTGATPSTDTQYF
CDR3nt: TGTGCCAGCAGCGTGACAGGGGCGACCCCTTCCACAGATACGCAGTATTTT

abundance: NA
j_gene: TRBJ2-1
v_gene: TRBV6-4
d_gene: TRBD2
CDR3aa: CASSETGTSGYNEQFF
CDR3nt: TGTGCCAGCAGTGAGACCGGGACTAGCGGCTACAATGAGCAGTTCTTC

abundance: NA
j_gene: TRBJ2-5
v_gene: TRBV2
d_gene: TRBD2
CDR3aa: CASRKTSGSRETQYF
CDR3nt: TGTGCCAGCAGGAAGACTAGCGGGTCAAGGGAGACCCAGTACTTC

abundance: NA
j_gene: TRBJ2-5
v_gene: TRBV27
d_gene: TRBD1
CDR3aa: CASRGQGLETQYF
CDR3nt: TGTGCCAGCAGGGGACAGGGGCTAGAGACCCAGTACTTC

abundance: NA
j_gene: TRBJ2-1
v_gene: TRBV4-1
d_gene: TRBD2
CDR3aa: CASSPNPFEAGGVNEQFF
CDR3nt: TGCGCCAGCAGCCCCAACCCCTTCGAAGCGGGGGGAGTCAATGAGCAGTTCTTC

abundance: NA
j_gene: TRBJ2-3
v_gene: TRBV5-1
d_gene: TRBD1
CDR3aa: CASSLGTGKDTQYF
CDR3nt: TGCGCCAGCAGCTTAGGGACAGGGAAAGATACGCAGTATTTT

abundance: NA
j_gene: TRBJ2-7
v_gene: TRBV7-3
d_gene: TRBD2
CDR3aa: CASSLTSGSMISEQYF
CDR3nt: TGTGCCAGCAGCTTAACTAGCGGGAGTATGATCAGCGAGCAGTACTTC